Listed below are T cell receptor beta chains from one sample, sequenced in a study of blood T cell repertoires in COVID-19. TCRdb's copy holds only in-frame clones and misses some; the assay was immunoSEQ multiplex PCR. The table shows under 130,000 clones, with 84% occurring only once. Sequencing input: peripheral blood. These receptors came from a human donor in a cohort sampled during active or convalescent COVID-19. The CDR3 runs from the conserved cysteine through the conserved F or W. D genes are given only for firm matches. Some rows mark clone size as missing; the rest say once, few, many or name a class of expanded clone.

d_gene	abundance	v_gene	j_gene	CDR3aa	CDR3nt
-	-	TRBV28	TRBJ1-1	CASTSAGNLEAFF	TGTGCCAGCACATCAGCAGGGAACTTGGAAGCTTTCTTT
-	-	TRBV15	TRBJ1-2	CATSRDRGSRYNGYTF	TGTGCCACCAGCAGAGACCGGGGATCCCGATATAACGGCTACACCTTC
-	-	TRBV3-1/TRBV3-2	TRBJ1-1	CASSSGDVEAFF	TGTGCCAGCAGCTCGGGGGACGTGGAAGCTTTCTTT
-	-	TRBV11-2	TRBJ2-3	CASSLNLLGGALSTDTQYF	TGTGCCAGCAGCCTTAACCTTTTAGGGGGGGCACTCAGCACAGATACGCAGTATTTT
-	-	TRBV7-8	TRBJ1-1	CASSLDGGANTEAFF	TGTGCCAGCAGCTTAGATGGGGGGGCTAACACTGAAGCTTTCTTT
-	-	TRBV29-1	TRBJ2-2	CSVTNGGTGELFF	TGCAGCGTTACCAACGGAGGGACCGGGGAGCTGTTTTTT
TRBD1	-	TRBV27	TRBJ1-5	CASSLKGARSNQPQHF	TGTGCCAGCAGTTTGAAGGGGGCGCGGAGCAATCAGCCCCAGCATTTT
-	-	TRBV5-1	TRBJ1-6	CASSPGRESPLHF	TGCGCCAGCAGCCCCGGACGGGAGTCACCCCTCCACTTT
-	-	TRBV7-9	TRBJ2-1	CASSSLGTSYNEQFF	TGTGCCAGCAGCTCCCTCGGGACATCCTACAATGAGCAGTTCTTC
-	-	TRBV5-1	TRBJ2-1	CASSLDIRGGYNEQFF	TGCGCCAGCAGCTTGGACATAAGGGGAGGATACAATGAGCAGTTCTTC
TRBD1	-	TRBV12-5	TRBJ2-7	CASGFDRGPGEQYF	TGTGCTAGTGGTTTCGACAGGGGTCCAGGCGAGCAGTACTTC
TRBD1	-	TRBV7-9	TRBJ2-5	CASSLQGAETQYF	TGTGCCAGCAGCCTACAGGGGGCGGAGACCCAGTACTTC
-	-	TRBV3-1/TRBV3-2	TRBJ2-5	CASSLSRIVQETQYF	TGTGCCAGCAGCCTGAGCAGGATAGTACAAGAGACCCAGTACTTC
TRBD1	-	TRBV5-4	TRBJ2-5	CASSLGDRGREETQYF	TGTGCCAGCAGCTTAGGGGACAGGGGTCGTGAAGAGACCCAGTACTTC
-	-	TRBV9	TRBJ1-5	CASSPGDSQPQHF	TGTGCCAGCAGCCCAGGGGATAGTCAGCCCCAGCATTTT
-	-	TRBV5-8	TRBJ1-1	CASRGRGTPEAFF	TGTGCCAGCAGGGGCCGGGGGACCCCTGAAGCTTTCTTT
TRBD2	-	TRBV3-1/TRBV3-2	TRBJ2-5	CASSQRGTNQETQYF	TGTGCCAGCAGCCAACGGGGGACTAACCAAGAGACCCAGTACTTC
-	-	TRBV20-1	TRBJ1-4	CSVEGEEKLFF	TGCAGTGTTGAGGGAGAGGAAAAACTGTTTTTT
-	once	TRBV24-1	TRBJ1-1	CATSGPGGTEAFF	TGTGCCACCAGTGGCCCGGGTGGCACTGAAGCTTTCTTT
-	-	TRBV5-1	TRBJ1-3	CASTDSNSGNTIYF	TGCGCCAGCACCGACTCCAACTCTGGAAACACCATATATTTT
TRBD2	-	TRBV3-1/TRBV3-2	TRBJ2-3	CASSLLAGEQDTQYF	TGTGCCAGCAGCCTACTAGCGGGGGAACAAGATACGCAGTATTTT
TRBD2	-	TRBV19	TRBJ2-7	CASSMSRVGGNEQYF	TGTGCCAGTAGTATGTCCAGGGTGGGGGGGAACGAGCAGTACTTC